This T cell receptor beta chain was documented in a study of CD8+CD57+ T cells in acquired aplastic anemia. For this clonotype: The antigen remains undetermined.

It was patients with CD8+CD57+ cell expansion by flow cytometry who were chosen for sequencing. Sampling of blood occurred while the patients had still received no therapy. The study's findings and limits: Patients and controls turned out to have approximately 29 CD8+ CDR3 sequences in common. Patients showed no significant difference from controls in CD8+ Simpson's diversity.

Genomic DNA constituted the template upon which TCR beta VDJ and CDR3 profiling was performed. TCRdb recomputed calls from the reads with MiXCR, one row per CDR3 protein. The sample lists hundreds of thousands of distinct CDR3 sequences; around a third were seen once. This TCR came from a human donor with aplastic anemia. The specimen was sorted CD4+, CD8+, or CD8+CD57+ T cells (not recorded which) from PBMCs.

CDR3: CASSPGTPYEQYF. CDR3 nucleotide sequence: TGTGCCAGCTCACCAGGGACTCCCTACGAGCAGTACTTC. The genes are TRBV2 and TRBJ2-7, with a possible D match to TRBD2 (6 bases). Germline CDR1 reads SNHLY; CDR2 reads FYNNEI. Trimming stripped 8 bases from V and 2 bases from J, with 13 bases between. This CDR3 spans 13 amino acids.